Listed here are 22 T cell receptor beta chains from one sample, sequenced in a study of regulatory T cells in long-lasting Graves disease listed by TCRdb under 2021. The time point tag for this specimen amounts to: newly diagnosed GD, antithyroid drugs for less than 3 months. For both TCR sequencing and RNA sequencing, RNA was extracted from PBMCs in TRIzol. The method behind the library was multiplex PCR. Reads for this sample came from an Illumina HiSeq 4000. CDR3 regions were amplified by Arm-PCR with iRepertoire HTBI primers to construct TCR beta libraries. Through fastp at Q25 and MiXCR, TCRdb rebuilt clones from the public reads, retaining in-frame beta chains. One record per CDR3 amino acid sequence lists the most common genes and DNA. Within this sample are some 250,000 distinct CDR3 sequences, with approximately 20% of them counted one time only. The top ten constitute roughly 15% of the sample.

These data were also reused for a study on T cells in Graves' hyperthyroidism and ophthalmopathy.

This material consisted of peripheral blood mononuclear cells (PBMCs), taken at new diagnosis, from a patient treated with antithyroid drugs. Receptors were obtained from a woman aged 25 to 39 with Graves disease. Donor details come from another sample of the same person, matched by shared clones.

This clonotype was counted many times. This chain uses TRBV11-2 with TRBJ2-7, with D possibly TRBD1 on 6 matching bases. Trimming took off 6 bases at V and 2 bases at J, with 17 bases between the two ends. CDR1 and CDR2 from the germline V gene are SGHAT and FQNNGV. CDR3 size: 15 residues. The CDR3 DNA reads TGTGCCAGCAGAACTATTGGGGGCGTCACCTACGAGCAGTACTTC. Protein: CASRTIGGVTYEQYF.

This clonotype has at least ten counts. The chain combines TRBV24-1 with TRBJ1-5; 10 positions match TRBD1. Unmatched junction bases numbered 7, after V lost 1 base and J lost 5 bases. The CDR3 length is 17 residues. Per the germline V gene, CDR1 is KGHDR and CDR2 is SFDVKD. The CDR3 loop is CATSDLRGQGPYQPQHF. CDR3 in DNA: TGTGCCACCAGTGATTTACGGGGACAGGGGCCTTATCAGCCCCAGCATTTT.

At least ten counts were recorded for this clonotype. The chain carries TRBV20-1 and TRBJ1-4; D gene ambiguous. This CDR3 has 14 amino acids. The germline V and J ends were trimmed by 4 bases and 8 bases, with 17 bases remaining between them. The germline V gene encodes CDR1 DFQATT and CDR2 SNEGSKA (reference sequence). CDR3 amino acids: CSANRAGPKEKLFF. Written as DNA, the CDR3 is TGCAGTGCTAATCGTGCGGGCCCAAAGGAAAAACTGTTTTTT.

V and J are TRBV7-2 and TRBJ2-1; TRBD2 agrees at 11 bases. The CDR3 is 15 amino acids. V shed 5 bases and J 8 bases; nucleotides not matched to a gene: 8. Germline values: CDR1 SGHTA, CDR2 FQGNSA. CDR3 in DNA: TGTGCCAGCAGCAAAGCGGCTAGCGGGGGGCATGAGCAGTTCTTC. This encodes CASSKAASGGHEQFF.

At least ten counts were recorded for this clonotype. The V and J genes are TRBV19 and TRBJ2-7; 8 bases are a match to TRBD1. The V segment lost 3 bases and the J segment 1 base; nucleotides outside the gene matches: 5. The CDR3 loop spans 15 amino acids. Germline lookup yields CDR1 LNHDA and CDR2 SQIVND (reference sequence). The CDR3 here is CASSIWQGASYEQYF. CDR3 coding DNA: TGTGCCAGTAGTATCTGGCAGGGGGCTTCCTACGAGCAGTACTTC.

This clonotype was observed a handful of times. The CDR3 protein is CASRTPGNEKLFF. The CDR3, as DNA: TGCGCCAGCAGGACACCGGGTAATGAAAAACTGTTTTTT. V is TRBV4-1 and J is TRBJ1-4, with D unresolved. The V and J ends lost 6 bases and 4 bases respectively, with 9 bases between them. The V gene's germline CDR1 is MGHRA and CDR2 YSYEKL. This CDR3 is 13 amino acids long.

This clonotype was picked up many times. The rearrangement uses TRBV19 and TRBJ1-2; 9 bases fit TRBD1. Per the germline V gene, CDR1 is LNHDA and CDR2 is SQIVND (reference sequence). The CDR3 runs to 15 residues. With V trimmed by 4 bases and J by 0 bases, 3 bases remained unmatched. CDR3 nucleotides: TGTGCCAGTAGTAGGCGACAGGGGGCTAACTATGGCTACACCTTC. Translation gives CASSRRQGANYGYTF. The complete variable domain, with remaining parts taken from reference TRBV19 and TRBJ1-2, reads DGGITQSPKYLFRKEGQNVTLSCEQNLNHDAMYWYRQDPGQGLRLIYYSQIVNDFQKGDIAEGYSVSREKKESFPLTVTSAQKNPTAFYLCASSRRQGANYGYTFGSGTRLTVV.

This clonotype was recorded many times. The chain carries TRBV5-1 and TRBJ2-5; TRBD2 matches at 11 bases. The germline CDR1 and CDR2 sequences are SGHRS and YFSETQ. The CDR3 loop spans 16 amino acids. The V gene end was trimmed by 4 bases and the J gene end by 0 bases; junction bases not matched to a gene: 5. The CDR3 reads CASSPGTSGYQETQYF. The CDR3 region has the DNA TGCGCCAGCAGCCCTGGGACTAGCGGATACCAAGAGACCCAGTACTTC.

A word on this clonotype: A junction end diverges from the germline sequence, so it may reflect a read error. The rearrangement joins TRBV5-5 to TRBJ2-5; a possible D gene is TRBD2 (5 bases). CDR1 SGHKS and CDR2 YYEKEE come from the germline V gene (reference sequence). This CDR3 is 15 amino acids long. The CDR3 protein is CASSSVSGMTETQYF. The DNA of the CDR3 is TGTGCCAGCAGTAGTGTCTCGGGGATGACGGAGACCCAATACTTC.

The CDR3 nucleotides read TGTGCCAGCAGCCCACAGGGGACCGGGGAGCTGTTTTTT. This gives the protein CASSPQGTGELFF. This sequence joins TRBV7-9 and TRBJ2-2, with 7 nucleotides matching TRBD1. The CDR3 has 13 amino acids. Germline CDR1 is SEHNR and CDR2 is FQNEAQ (reference sequence). V dropped 5 bases and J dropped 5; count of bases not matched to a gene: 2.

As for this clonotype: This probably arose from a read error, given a far larger clone one base away. The chain is built from TRBV9 and TRBJ1-1, with 7 nucleotides matching TRBD1. With 3 bases clipped from V and 3 bases from J, the junction kept 2 bases outside the gene matches. CDR3 length: 13 residues. CDR1 and CDR2 (germline): SGDLS, YYNGEE. In nucleotides, the CDR3 is TGTGCCAGCAGCGGAGACAGGGACACTGAAGCTTTCTTT. It encodes CASSGDRDTEAFF.

This clonotype was seen at least ten times. V gene TRBV7-3 combines with J gene TRBJ2-7; the D gene is possibly TRBD1 (6 bases). V dropped 4 bases and J dropped 0 bases, with 13 bases sitting between them. The germline gives CDR1 SGHTA, CDR2 FQGTGA. CDR3 length: 15 amino acids. The CDR3 spells CASSSRGFASYEQYF. The CDR3, as DNA: TGTGCCAGCAGCTCCAGGGGATTTGCCTCCTACGAGCAGTACTTC.

Details on this clonotype: This likely came from a read error, as a far larger clone is one base away. The chain employs TRBV12-3 or TRBV12-4 and TRBJ2-5, with D possibly matching TRBD2 (5 bases). The CDR3 sequence is 16 residues long. Trimming removed 5 bases from V and 5 bases from J, with 21 bases in between. The CDR3 DNA sequence: TGTGCCAGCAGTGATTTGCCGCAAGACGGGAAGGAGACCCAGTACTTC. Protein product: CASSDLPQDGKETQYF.

This clonotype has just a few counts. The chain links TRBV6-1 to TRBJ1-2; tentatively, D is TRBD1 (5 bases). The CDR3 loop spans 12 amino acids. Germline V gene lookup returns CDR1 MNHNS and CDR2 SASEGT. Trimming pared 2 bases from V and 6 bases from J, leaving 7 bases between. The CDR3 DNA follows: TGTGCCAGCAGTGAAACCAGGGATGGCTACACCTTC. It translates to CASSETRDGYTF.

About this clonotype itself: Relative to the germline gene, one junction end is altered; a read error may explain this. The rearrangement uses TRBV10-3 and TRBJ1-6; maybe TRBD1 (5 bases). The CDR3 has 16 residues. Germline values: CDR1 ENHRY, CDR2 SYGVKD. CDR3 in DNA: TGTGCCATCAGTGAGTCCGGGGGATCCAGTAATTCACTCCTCCACTTT. Encoded protein: CAISESGGSSNSLLHF.

Of note for this clonotype: A far larger clone is off by one base, so a read error is likely. The chain's CDR3 is CASSPFGGEQFF. CDR3 nucleotides: TGTGCCAGCAGTCCCTTTGGAGGCGAGCAGTTCTTC. The chain joins TRBV5-6 to TRBJ2-1; D is possibly TRBD2 (5 bases). Germline V gene data show CDR1 as SGHDT and CDR2 as YYEEEE. V gave up 5 bases and J gave up 10 bases, with 13 bases separating them. The CDR3 covers 12 residues.

This clonotype was seen ten or more times. The rearrangement links TRBV6-2 or TRBV6-3 to TRBJ2-7, with D perhaps given as TRBD1 or TRBD2 (5 bases each). Germline-derived CDR1 and CDR2 are MNHEY and SVGEGT. The CDR3 has 13 amino acids. The V end was cut by 6 bases, the J end by 1 base, with 10 bases between. Here the CDR3 reads CASSPGRSYEQYF. The CDR3 region has the DNA TGTGCCAGCAGCCCGGGACGGTCCTACGAGCAGTACTTC.

In its sample, this clonotype was seen many times. V is TRBV20-1 and J is TRBJ2-7; tentatively, D is TRBD1 or TRBD2 (5 bases each). The CDR3 consists of 13 residues. Germline V CDR1 and CDR2: DFQATT, SNEGSKA (reference sequence). V lost 5 bases to trimming and J lost 2 bases, with 13 bases between them. The CDR3 is CSAAGTPAYEQYF. CDR3 DNA: TGCAGTGCTGCCGGGACCCCAGCCTACGAGCAGTACTTC.

The chain employs TRBV7-2 and TRBJ1-1, with a weak D call TRBD1 (5 bases). The CDR3 spans 17 residues. Trimming cost V 5 bases and J 0 bases, with 19 bases left between them. Germline V lookup: CDR1 SGHTA, CDR2 FQGNSA. CDR3 bases: TGTGCCAGCAGCCGGAAATGGGGGGGGAATGTGAACACTGAAGCTTTCTTT. Amino acid sequence: CASSRKWGGNVNTEAFF.

This clonotype has a handful of counts. This sequence joins TRBV11-2 and TRBJ2-1; perhaps D is TRBD1 or TRBD2 (6 bases each). Trimming removed 7 bases at V and 9 bases at J, with 13 bases between. The CDR3 is made up of 12 amino acids. Looked up from germline, CDR1 is SGHAT and CDR2 is FQNNGV. The CDR3 DNA reads TGTGCCAGCAACCGGAGGGGGGTTGAGCAGTTCTTC. This gives the protein CASNRRGVEQFF. Supplemented by reference TRBV11-2 and TRBJ2-1, the full variable domain reads EAGVAQSPRYKIIEKRQSVAFWCNPISGHATLYWYQQILGQGPKLLIQFQNNGVVDDSQLPKDRFSAERLKGVDSTLKIQPAKLEDSAVYLCASNRRGVEQFFGPGTRLTVL.

This clonotype has a count of ten or more. The V and J genes are TRBV3-1 and TRBJ1-1; a possible D gene is TRBD1 (5 bases). There are 14 residues in the CDR3. V gave up 2 bases and J gave up 6 bases, with 13 bases separating them. CDR1 and CDR2 (germline): LGHDT, YNNKEL (reference sequence). CDR3 loop: CASSQLITGSEAFF. The CDR3 DNA reads TGTGCCAGCAGCCAACTGATAACAGGTTCTGAAGCTTTCTTT.

V usage is TRBV11-2 and J usage is TRBJ2-3; D possibly corresponds to TRBD1 (5 bases). The V gene lost 3 bases and the J gene lost 4 bases, with 11 bases spanning the gap. CDR3 length: 14 residues. CDR1 and CDR2 from the germline V gene are SGHAT and FQNNGV. CDR3 protein: CASSFWGRADTQYF. The CDR3 DNA reads TGTGCCAGCAGCTTTTGGGGCAGGGCAGATACGCAGTATTTT.